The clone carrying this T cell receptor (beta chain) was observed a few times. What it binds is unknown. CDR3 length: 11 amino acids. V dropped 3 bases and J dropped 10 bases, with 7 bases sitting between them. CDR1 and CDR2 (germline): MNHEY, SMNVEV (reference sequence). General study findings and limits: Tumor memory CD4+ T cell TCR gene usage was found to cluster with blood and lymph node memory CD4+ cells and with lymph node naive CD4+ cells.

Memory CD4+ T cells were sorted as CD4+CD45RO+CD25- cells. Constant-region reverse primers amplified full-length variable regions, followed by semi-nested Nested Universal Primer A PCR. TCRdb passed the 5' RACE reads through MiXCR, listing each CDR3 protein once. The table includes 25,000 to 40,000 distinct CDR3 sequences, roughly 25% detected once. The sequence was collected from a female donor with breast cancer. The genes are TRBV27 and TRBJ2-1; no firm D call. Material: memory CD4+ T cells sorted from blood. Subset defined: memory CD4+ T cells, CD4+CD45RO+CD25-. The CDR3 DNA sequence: TGTGCCAGCAGTTTCCGAAGGGAGCAGTTCTTC. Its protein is CASSFRREQFF.